This T cell receptor beta chain appears in the sequencing data of a study of blood T cell repertoires in COVID-19. At the level of the study: PBMCs, B-cell-depleted T cells, or T cells provided the cDNA or gDNA that made up the material.

Authors' processing steps: By means of reference gene primer amplification, nucleated cell counts were estimated. The assay was immunoSEQ multiplex PCR, and TCRdb's table has in-frame clones only and misses some. From that table come the V and J calls and clone size; the DNA was used to work out D and trimming. Among roughly 250,000 clones listed, around 86% were seen once. Germline values: CDR1 KGHDR, CDR2 SFDVKD. After removal of 4 bases from V and 10 bases from J, the junction contained 8 bases not matched to a gene. CDR3 length: 14 amino acids. Participants were aged roughly 18 to 90 years, lived in 20 to 30 US areas, and enrolled virtually.

The specimen was PBMCs or T cells enriched from blood (not recorded which). V usage is TRBV24-1 and J usage is TRBJ2-1; TRBD2 agrees at 8 bases. The receptor was isolated from a middle-aged woman with acute COVID-19. CDR3 nucleotide sequence: TGTGCCACCAGTGACAAGTTAGCGGGACGGGAGCAGTTCTTC. It specifies CATSDKLAGREQFF.